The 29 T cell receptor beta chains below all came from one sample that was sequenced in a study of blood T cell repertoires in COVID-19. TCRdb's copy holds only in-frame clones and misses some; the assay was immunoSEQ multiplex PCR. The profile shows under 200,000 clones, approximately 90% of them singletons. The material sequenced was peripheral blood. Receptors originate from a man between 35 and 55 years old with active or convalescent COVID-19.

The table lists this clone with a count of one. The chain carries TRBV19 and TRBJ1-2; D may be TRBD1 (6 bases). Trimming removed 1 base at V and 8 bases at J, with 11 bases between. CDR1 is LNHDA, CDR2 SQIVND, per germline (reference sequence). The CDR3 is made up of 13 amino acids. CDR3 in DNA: TGTGCCAGTAGTATAGGCCCAGGGGACGGCTACACCTTC. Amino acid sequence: CASSIGPGDGYTF.

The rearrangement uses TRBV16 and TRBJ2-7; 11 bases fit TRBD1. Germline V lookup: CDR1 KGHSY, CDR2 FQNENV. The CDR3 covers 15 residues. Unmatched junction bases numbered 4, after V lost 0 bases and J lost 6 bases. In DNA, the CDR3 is TGTGCCAGCAGCCAATCGGGACAGGGGGTGTCCGAGCAGTACTTC. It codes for CASSQSGQGVSEQYF.

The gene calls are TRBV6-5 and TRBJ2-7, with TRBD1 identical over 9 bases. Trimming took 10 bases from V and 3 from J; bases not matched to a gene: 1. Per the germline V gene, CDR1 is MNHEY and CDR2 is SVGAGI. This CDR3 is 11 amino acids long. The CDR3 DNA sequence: TGTGCCACGGGACAGGGCTACGAGCAGTACTTC. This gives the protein CATGQGYEQYF.

As DNA, the CDR3 is TGTGCCAGCAGCTTTCTGGGGGGAGGCTCCTACAATGAGCAGTTCTTC. Its protein is CASSFLGGGSYNEQFF. The chain couples TRBV5-6 to TRBJ2-1; maybe TRBD2 (6 bases). The germline V and J ends were trimmed by 2 bases and 0 bases, with 12 bases remaining between them. Germline loops: CDR1 SGHDT, CDR2 YYEEEE. CDR3 size: 16 residues. Full variable domain (missing parts from reference TRBV5-6 and TRBJ2-1): DAGVTQSPTHLIKTRGQQVTLRCSPKSGHDTVSWYQQALGQGPQFIFQYYEEEERQRGNFPDRFSGHQFPNYSSELNVNALLLGDSALYLCASSFLGGGSYNEQFFGPGTRLTVL.

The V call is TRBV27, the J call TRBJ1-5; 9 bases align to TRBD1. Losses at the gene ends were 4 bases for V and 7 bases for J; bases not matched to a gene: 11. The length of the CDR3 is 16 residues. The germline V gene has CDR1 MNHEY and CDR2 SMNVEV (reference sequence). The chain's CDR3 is CASSSIRDRVHQPQHF. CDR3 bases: TGTGCCAGCAGTTCGATCCGGGACAGGGTACACCAGCCCCAGCATTTT.

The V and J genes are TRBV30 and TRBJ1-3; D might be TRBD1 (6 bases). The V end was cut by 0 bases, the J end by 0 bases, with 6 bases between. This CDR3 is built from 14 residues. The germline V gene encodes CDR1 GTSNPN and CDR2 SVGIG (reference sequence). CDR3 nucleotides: TGTGCCTGGAGTGTACAGGGCTCTGGAAACACCATATATTTT. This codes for CAWSVQGSGNTIYF.

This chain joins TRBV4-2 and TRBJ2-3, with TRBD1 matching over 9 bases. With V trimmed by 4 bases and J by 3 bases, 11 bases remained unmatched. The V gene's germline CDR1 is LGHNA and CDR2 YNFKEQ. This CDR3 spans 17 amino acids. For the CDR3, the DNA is TGTGCCAGCAGCCGCAGCCTGGGACAGGGAAGTACAGATACGCAGTATTTT. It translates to CASSRSLGQGSTDTQYF.

The CDR3 nucleotides read TGTGCCAGCAGTGACAGGGTGGGTGGCTACACCTTC. Protein sequence: CASSDRVGGYTF. The chain uses TRBV25-1 and TRBJ1-2, with D possibly TRBD1 on 5 matching bases. The germline gives CDR1 MGHDK, CDR2 SYGVNS. Trimming cost V 3 bases and J 7 bases, with 9 bases left between them. The CDR3 loop spans 12 amino acids.

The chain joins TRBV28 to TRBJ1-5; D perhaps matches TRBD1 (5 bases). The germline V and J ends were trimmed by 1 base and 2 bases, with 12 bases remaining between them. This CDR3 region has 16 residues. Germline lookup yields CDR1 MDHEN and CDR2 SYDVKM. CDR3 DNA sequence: TGTGCCAGCAGTTTATATAGGGGCGAGGGCAATCAGCCCCAGCATTTT. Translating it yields CASSLYRGEGNQPQHF. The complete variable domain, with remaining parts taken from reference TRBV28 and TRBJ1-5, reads DVKVTQSSRYLVKRTGEKVFLECVQDMDHENMFWYRQDPGLGLRLIYFSYDVKMKEKGDIPEGYSVSREKKERFSLILESASTNQTSMYLCASSLYRGEGNQPQHFGDGTRLSIL.

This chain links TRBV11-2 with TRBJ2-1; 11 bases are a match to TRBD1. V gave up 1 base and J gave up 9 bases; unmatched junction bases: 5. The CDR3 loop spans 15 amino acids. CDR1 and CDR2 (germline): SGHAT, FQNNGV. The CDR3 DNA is TGTGCCAGCAGCTTAGGGGGACAGGGGGTCGGTGAGCAGTTCTTC. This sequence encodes CASSLGGQGVGEQFF.

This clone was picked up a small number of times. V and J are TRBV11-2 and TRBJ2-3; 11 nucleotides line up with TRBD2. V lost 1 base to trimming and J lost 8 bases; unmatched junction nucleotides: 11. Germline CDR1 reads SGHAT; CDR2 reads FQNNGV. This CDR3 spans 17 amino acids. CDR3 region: CASSLARLAGRRGTQYF. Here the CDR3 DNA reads TGTGCCAGCAGCTTAGCCCGACTAGCGGGACGTCGAGGTACGCAGTATTTT.

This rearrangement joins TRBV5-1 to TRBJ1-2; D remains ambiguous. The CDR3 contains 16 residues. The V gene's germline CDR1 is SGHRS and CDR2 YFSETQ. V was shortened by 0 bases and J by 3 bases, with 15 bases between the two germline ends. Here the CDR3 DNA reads TGCGCCAGCAGCTTGGAAATCGCGGGCGCGGACTATGGCTACACCTTC. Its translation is CASSLEIAGADYGYTF. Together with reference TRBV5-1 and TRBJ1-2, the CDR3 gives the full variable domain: KAGVTQTPRYLIKTRGQQVTLSCSPISGHRSVSWYQQTPGQGLQFLFEYFSETQRNKGNFPGRFSGRQFSNSRSEMNVSTLELGDSALYLCASSLEIAGADYGYTFGSGTRLTVV.

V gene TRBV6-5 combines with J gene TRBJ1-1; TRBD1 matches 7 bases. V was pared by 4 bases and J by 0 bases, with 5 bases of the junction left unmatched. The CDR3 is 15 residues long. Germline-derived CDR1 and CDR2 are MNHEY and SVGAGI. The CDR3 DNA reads TGTGCCAGCAGTTTGAAGGGACAGATGAACACTGAAGCTTTCTTT. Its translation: CASSLKGQMNTEAFF.

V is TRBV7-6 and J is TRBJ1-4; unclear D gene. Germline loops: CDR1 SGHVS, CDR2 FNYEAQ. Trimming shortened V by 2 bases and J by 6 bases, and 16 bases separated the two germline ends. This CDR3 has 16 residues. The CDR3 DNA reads TGTGCCAGCAGCTTATTTGCCGCCGGCGGGTATGAAAAACTGTTTTTT. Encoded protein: CASSLFAAGGYEKLFF. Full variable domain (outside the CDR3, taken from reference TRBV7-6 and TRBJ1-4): GAGVSQSPRYKVTKRGQDVALRCDPISGHVSLYWYRQALGQGPEFLTYFNYEAQQDKSGLPNDRFSAERPEGSISTLTIQRTEQRDSAMYRCASSLFAAGGYEKLFFGSGTQLSVL.

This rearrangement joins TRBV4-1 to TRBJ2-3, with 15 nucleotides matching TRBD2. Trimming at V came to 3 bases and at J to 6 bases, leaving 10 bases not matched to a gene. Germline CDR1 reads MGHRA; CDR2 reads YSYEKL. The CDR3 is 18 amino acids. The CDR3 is CASSHPPGLAGGFDTQYF. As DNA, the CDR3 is TGCGCCAGCAGCCACCCTCCGGGACTAGCGGGGGGTTTCGATACGCAGTATTTT.

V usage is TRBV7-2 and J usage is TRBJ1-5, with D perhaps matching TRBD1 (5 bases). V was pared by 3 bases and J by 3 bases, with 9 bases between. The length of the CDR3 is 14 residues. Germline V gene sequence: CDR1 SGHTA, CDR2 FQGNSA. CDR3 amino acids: CASSFDSYNQPQHF. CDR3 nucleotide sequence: TGTGCCAGCAGCTTTGACAGTTACAATCAGCCCCAGCATTTT.

The CDR3 DNA sequence: TGTGCCAGCAGCTCCACCGGGACAGGGGATTCACCCCTCCACTTT. This gives the protein CASSSTGTGDSPLHF. The gene calls are TRBV7-6 and TRBJ1-6; 10 nucleotides align to TRBD1. The trim removed 4 bases at V and 8 bases at J, leaving 5 bases unmatched. The CDR3 spans 15 residues. Germline V gene data show CDR1 as SGHVS and CDR2 as FNYEAQ.

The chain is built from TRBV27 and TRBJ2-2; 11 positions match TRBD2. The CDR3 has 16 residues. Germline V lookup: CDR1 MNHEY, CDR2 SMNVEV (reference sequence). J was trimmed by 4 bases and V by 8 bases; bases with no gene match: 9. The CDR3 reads CASYFGLAGGTGELFF. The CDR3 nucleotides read TGTGCCAGCTATTTCGGACTAGCGGGCGGCACCGGGGAGCTGTTTTTT.

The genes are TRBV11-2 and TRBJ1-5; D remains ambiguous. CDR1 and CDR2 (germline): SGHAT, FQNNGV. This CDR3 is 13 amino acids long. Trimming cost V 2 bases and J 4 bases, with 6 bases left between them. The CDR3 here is CASSLPGNQPQHF. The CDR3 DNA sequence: TGTGCCAGCAGCTTACCGGGAAATCAGCCCCAGCATTTT.

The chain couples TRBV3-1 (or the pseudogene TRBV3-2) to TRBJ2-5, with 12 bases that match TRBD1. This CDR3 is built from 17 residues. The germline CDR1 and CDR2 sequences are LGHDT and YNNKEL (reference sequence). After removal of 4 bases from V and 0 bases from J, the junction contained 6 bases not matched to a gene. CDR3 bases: TGTGCCAGCAGCCTTTCGGGACAGGGGGCCGACCAAGAGACCCAGTACTTC. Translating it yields CASSLSGQGADQETQYF.

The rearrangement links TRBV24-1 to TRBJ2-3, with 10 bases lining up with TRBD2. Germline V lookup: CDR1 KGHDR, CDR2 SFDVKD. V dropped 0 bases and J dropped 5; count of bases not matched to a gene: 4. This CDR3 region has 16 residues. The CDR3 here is CATSDLVLAGEDTQYF. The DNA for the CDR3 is TGTGCCACCAGTGATTTGGTCCTAGCGGGAGAAGATACGCAGTATTTT.

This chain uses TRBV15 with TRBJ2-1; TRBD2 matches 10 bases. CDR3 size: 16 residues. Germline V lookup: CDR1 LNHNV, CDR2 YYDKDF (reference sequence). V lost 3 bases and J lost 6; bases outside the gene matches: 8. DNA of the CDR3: TGTGCCACCAGCAGTTATACTAGCGGGAATCTCAATGAGCAGTTCTTC. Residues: CATSSYTSGNLNEQFF.

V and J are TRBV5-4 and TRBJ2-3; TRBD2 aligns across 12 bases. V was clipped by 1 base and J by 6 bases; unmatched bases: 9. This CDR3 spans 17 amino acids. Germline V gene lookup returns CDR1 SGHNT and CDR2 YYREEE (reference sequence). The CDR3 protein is CASSLMASGGAFDTQYF. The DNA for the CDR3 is TGTGCCAGCAGCTTGATGGCTAGCGGGGGGGCTTTCGATACGCAGTATTTT.

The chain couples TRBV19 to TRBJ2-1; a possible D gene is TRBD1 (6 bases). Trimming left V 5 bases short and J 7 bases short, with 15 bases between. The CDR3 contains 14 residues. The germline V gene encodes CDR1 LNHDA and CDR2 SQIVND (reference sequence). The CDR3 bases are TGTGCCAGTAGTTGGGGGCCTTCGTTGAATGAGCAGTTCTTC. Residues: CASSWGPSLNEQFF.

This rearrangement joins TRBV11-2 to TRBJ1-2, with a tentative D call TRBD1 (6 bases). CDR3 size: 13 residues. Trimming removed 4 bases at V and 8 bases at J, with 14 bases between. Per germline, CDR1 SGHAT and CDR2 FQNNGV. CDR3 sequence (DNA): TGTGCCAGCAGCTCAGAACAGGGTGGAGGCTACACCTTC. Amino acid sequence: CASSSEQGGGYTF.

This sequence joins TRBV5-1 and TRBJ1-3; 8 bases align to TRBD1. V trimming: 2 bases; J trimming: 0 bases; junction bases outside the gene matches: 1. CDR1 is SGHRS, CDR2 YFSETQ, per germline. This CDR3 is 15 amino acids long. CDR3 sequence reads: CASSLQGDSGNTIYF. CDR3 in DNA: TGCGCCAGCAGCTTACAGGGGGACTCTGGAAACACCATATATTTT.

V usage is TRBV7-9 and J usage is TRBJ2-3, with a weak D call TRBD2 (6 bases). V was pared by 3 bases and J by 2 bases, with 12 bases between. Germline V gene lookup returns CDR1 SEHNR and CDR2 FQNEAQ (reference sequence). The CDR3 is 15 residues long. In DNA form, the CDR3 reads TGTGCCAGCAGCTTCTTAGCGGACGTCACAGATACGCAGTATTTT. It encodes CASSFLADVTDTQYF.

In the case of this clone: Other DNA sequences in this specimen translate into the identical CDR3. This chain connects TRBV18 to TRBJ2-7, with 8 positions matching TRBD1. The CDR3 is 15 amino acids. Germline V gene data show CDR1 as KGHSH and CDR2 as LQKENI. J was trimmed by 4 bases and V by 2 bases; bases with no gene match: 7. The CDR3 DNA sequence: TGTGCCAGCTCACCAAGCGGACAGGGAGGTTACGAGCAGTACTTC. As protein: CASSPSGQGGYEQYF.

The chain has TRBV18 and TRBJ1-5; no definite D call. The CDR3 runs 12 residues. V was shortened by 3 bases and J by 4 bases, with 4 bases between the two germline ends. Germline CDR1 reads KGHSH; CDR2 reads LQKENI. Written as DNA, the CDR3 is TGTGCCAGCTCACCCCCGAATCAGCCCCAGCATTTT. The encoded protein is CASSPPNQPQHF.